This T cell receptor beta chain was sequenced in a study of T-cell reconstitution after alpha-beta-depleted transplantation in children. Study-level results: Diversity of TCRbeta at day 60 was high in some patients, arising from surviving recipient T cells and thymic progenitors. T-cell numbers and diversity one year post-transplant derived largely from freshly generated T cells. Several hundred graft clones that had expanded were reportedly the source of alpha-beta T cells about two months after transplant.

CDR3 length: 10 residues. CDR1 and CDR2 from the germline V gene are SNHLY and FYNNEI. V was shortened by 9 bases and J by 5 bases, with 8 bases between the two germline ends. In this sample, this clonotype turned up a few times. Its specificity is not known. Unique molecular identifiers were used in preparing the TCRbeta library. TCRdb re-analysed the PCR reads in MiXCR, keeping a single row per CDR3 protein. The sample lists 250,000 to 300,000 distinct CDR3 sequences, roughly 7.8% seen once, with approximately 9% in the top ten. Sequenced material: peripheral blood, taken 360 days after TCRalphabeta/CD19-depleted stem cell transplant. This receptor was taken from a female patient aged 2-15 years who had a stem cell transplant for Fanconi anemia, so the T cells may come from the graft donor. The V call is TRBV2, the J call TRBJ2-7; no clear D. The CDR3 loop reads CASREDEQYF. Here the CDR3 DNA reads TGTGCCAGTAGAGAGGACGAGCAGTACTTC. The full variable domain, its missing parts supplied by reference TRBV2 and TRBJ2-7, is EPEVTQTPSHQVTQMGQEVILRCVPISNHLYFYWYRQILGQKVEFLVSFYNNEISEKSEIFDDQFSVERPDGSNFTLKIRSTKLEDSAMYFCASREDEQYFGPGTRLTVT.